These T cell receptor beta chains were read from a single sample in a study of regulatory T cells in long-lasting Graves disease. One entry per CDR3 protein, called by TCRdb with MiXCR from the multiplex PCR reads. This sample has under 450,000 distinct CDR3 sequences, with under 20% found just once. The same sample was also used in a study of T cells in Graves' hyperthyroidism and ophthalmopathy.

Sequenced material: peripheral blood mononuclear cells (PBMCs), taken at new diagnosis, from a patient treated with antithyroid drugs. The receptors come from a woman between 18 and 30 years old with Graves disease. CDR3s include the opening cysteine and the closing phenylalanine or tryptophan. The order of the fields is V gene, clone size, D gene, J gene, CDR3 DNA, CDR3 protein. A D gene is named only where the DNA matches it firmly. A row's size may be missing; if present it is once, few, many or a size class.

v_call: TRBV5-1
clone_size: many
d_call: NA
j_call: TRBJ2-3
cdr3_nt: TGCGCCAGTAACGACCTCATTATGACAGATACGCAGTATTTT
cdr3_aa: CASNDLIMTDTQYF

v_call: TRBV2
clone_size: many
d_call: TRBD1
j_call: TRBJ2-1
cdr3_nt: TGTGCCAGCAGTGATTCGGACAGGGGGCGAAAAGAGCAGTTCTTC
cdr3_aa: CASSDSDRGRKEQFF

v_call: TRBV10-3
clone_size: NA
d_call: NA
j_call: TRBJ2-7
cdr3_nt: TGTGCCATCAGTGAGGGGGGCAGGGTTTGGGCCTACGAGCAGTACTTC
cdr3_aa: CAISEGGRVWAYEQYF

v_call: TRBV30
clone_size: many
d_call: NA
j_call: TRBJ2-5
cdr3_nt: TGTGCCTGGAGCAGGGGAGAGACCCAGTACTTC
cdr3_aa: CAWSRGETQYF

v_call: TRBV6-5
clone_size: many
d_call: NA
j_call: TRBJ2-7
cdr3_nt: TGTGCCAGCAGTTCCACACGGAGCCCGAGGGCCTACGAGCAGTACTTC
cdr3_aa: CASSSTRSPRAYEQYF

v_call: TRBV20-1
clone_size: NA
d_call: TRBD2
j_call: TRBJ2-5
cdr3_nt: TGCAGTGCTAGATTGACTAGCGGGGGTCTTCAAGAGACCCAGTACTTC
cdr3_aa: CSARLTSGGLQETQYF

v_call: TRBV12-3/TRBV12-4
clone_size: many
d_call: NA
j_call: TRBJ1-6
cdr3_nt: TGTGCCAGCAGTTTACCCAGTTCACCCCTCCACTTT
cdr3_aa: CASSLPSSPLHF

v_call: TRBV19
clone_size: NA
d_call: TRBD2
j_call: TRBJ2-2
cdr3_nt: TGTGCCAGTAGGACGACTAGCGTCAGCACCGGGGAGCTGTTTTTT
cdr3_aa: CASRTTSVSTGELFF

v_call: TRBV11-1
clone_size: many
d_call: TRBD2
j_call: TRBJ2-3
cdr3_nt: TGTGCCAGCAAGGAACTAGCGGGGGGTAAAACAGATACGCAGTATTTT
cdr3_aa: CASKELAGGKTDTQYF

v_call: TRBV12-5
clone_size: many
d_call: NA
j_call: TRBJ1-5
cdr3_nt: TGTGCTAGTGGTTTGATTCCAACCCCGGTCGGCAATCAGCCCCAGCATTTT
cdr3_aa: CASGLIPTPVGNQPQHF

v_call: TRBV6-1
clone_size: few
d_call: NA
j_call: TRBJ2-1
cdr3_nt: TGTGCCAGCACGGGGGCAGGGTCGGACAATGAGCAGTTCTTC
cdr3_aa: CASTGAGSDNEQFF

v_call: TRBV24-1
clone_size: NA
d_call: NA
j_call: TRBJ2-7
cdr3_nt: TGTGCCACCAGTGATGCCGACGGTTACGAGCAGTACTTC
cdr3_aa: CATSDADGYEQYF

v_call: TRBV3-1
clone_size: many
d_call: NA
j_call: TRBJ2-7
cdr3_nt: TGTGCCAGCGCCGAGACCCAAGGCAAGTACGAGCAGTACTTC
cdr3_aa: CASAETQGKYEQYF

v_call: TRBV19
clone_size: few
d_call: NA
j_call: TRBJ2-1
cdr3_nt: TGTGCCAGTAGTCGACAGCGAGGGACGGATGAGCAGTTCTTC
cdr3_aa: CASSRQRGTDEQFF

v_call: TRBV3-1
clone_size: many
d_call: NA
j_call: TRBJ1-1
cdr3_nt: TGTGCCAGCAGCCAAGTGAGAGGGGTGGAAACTTTCTTT
cdr3_aa: CASSQVRGVETFF

v_call: TRBV28
clone_size: many
d_call: NA
j_call: TRBJ2-3
cdr3_nt: TGTGCCAGCAGTTTGGTCGGGGGGCTAAATACGCAGTATTTT
cdr3_aa: CASSLVGGLNTQYF

v_call: TRBV5-1
clone_size: many
d_call: NA
j_call: TRBJ1-4
cdr3_nt: TGCGCCAGCAGCTTGTATTTCGGGGGCGCAACTAATGAAAAACTGTTTTTT
cdr3_aa: CASSLYFGGATNEKLFF